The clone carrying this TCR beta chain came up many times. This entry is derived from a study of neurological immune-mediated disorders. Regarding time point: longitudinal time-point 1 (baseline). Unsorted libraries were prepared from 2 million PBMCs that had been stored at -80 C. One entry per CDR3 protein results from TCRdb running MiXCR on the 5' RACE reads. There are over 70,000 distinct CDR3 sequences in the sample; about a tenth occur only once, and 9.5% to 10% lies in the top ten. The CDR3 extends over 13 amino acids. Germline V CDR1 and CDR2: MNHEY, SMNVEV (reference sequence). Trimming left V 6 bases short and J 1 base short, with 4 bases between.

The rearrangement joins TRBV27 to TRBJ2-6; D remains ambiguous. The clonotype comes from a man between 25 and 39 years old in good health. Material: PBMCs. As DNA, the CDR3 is TGTGCCAGCAGCGATTCTGGGGCCAACGTCCTGACTTTC. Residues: CASSDSGANVLTF.